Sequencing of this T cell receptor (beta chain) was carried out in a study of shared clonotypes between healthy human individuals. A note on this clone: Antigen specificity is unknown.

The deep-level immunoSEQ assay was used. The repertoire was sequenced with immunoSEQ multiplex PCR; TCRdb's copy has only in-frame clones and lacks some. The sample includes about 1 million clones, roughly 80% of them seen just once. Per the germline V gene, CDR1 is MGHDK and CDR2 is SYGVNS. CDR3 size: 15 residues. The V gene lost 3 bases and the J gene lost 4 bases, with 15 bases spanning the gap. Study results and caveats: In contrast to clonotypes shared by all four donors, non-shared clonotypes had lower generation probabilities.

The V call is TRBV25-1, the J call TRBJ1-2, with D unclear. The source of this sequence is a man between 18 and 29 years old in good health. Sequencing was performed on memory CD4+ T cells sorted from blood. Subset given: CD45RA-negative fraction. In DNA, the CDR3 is TGTGCCAGCAGTGATCAAAGGGCGGCTATCTATGGCTACACCTTC. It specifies CASSDQRAAIYGYTF.